These 10 T cell receptor beta chains share one sample of origin, sequenced in a study of glioma-infiltrating T cells after dendritic cell vaccination. Generated by immunoSEQ multiplex PCR, the TCRdb table keeps only in-frame clones and is missing some. Among 93,000 or so clones listed, about four fifths were seen once. The sample here was blood, taken before dendritic cell vaccination. The receptors come from a human donor with glioblastoma.

V gene TRBV7-8 combines with J gene TRBJ1-2, with a possible D match to TRBD1 (6 bases). Germline V lookup: CDR1 SGHVS, CDR2 FQNEAQ. V lost 3 bases to trimming and J lost 4 bases, with 18 bases between them. CDR3 length equals 16 residues. CDR3 sequence reads: CASSFTKWGGSYGYTF. As DNA, the CDR3 is TGTGCCAGCAGCTTCACTAAGTGGGGGGGCAGCTATGGCTACACCTTC.

The CDR3 DNA follows: TGTGCCAGCAGCTTGGAAGCAGGACTCAACTATGGCTACACCTTC. As protein: CASSLEAGLNYGYTF. This chain connects TRBV5-5 to TRBJ1-2, with D unresolved. V was trimmed by 0 bases and J by 2 bases, leaving 11 bases between them. Germline-derived CDR1 and CDR2 are SGHKS and YYEKEE (reference sequence). The CDR3 covers 15 residues.

V and J are TRBV11-1 and TRBJ2-1; tentative D call: TRBD2 (6 bases). Trimming stripped 0 bases from V and 10 bases from J, with 7 bases between. CDR3 length: 12 residues. In germline, CDR1 is SGHAT, CDR2 FQDESV (reference sequence). DNA of the CDR3: TGTGCCAGCAGCTTAGCGGCGGGGGAGCAGTTCTTC. It yields the protein CASSLAAGEQFF.

The J gene is TRBJ1-3, the V gene TRBV27; 9 bases map to TRBD1. Germline V gene sequence: CDR1 MNHEY, CDR2 SMNVEV (reference sequence). The CDR3 covers 15 residues. With V trimmed by 6 bases and J by 3 bases, 6 bases remained unmatched. CDR3 sequence reads: CASSRDRVDGNTIYF. The CDR3 nucleotides are TGTGCCAGCAGCCGGGACAGGGTGGATGGAAACACCATATATTTT.

DNA of the CDR3: TGCAGCGTTGAAGATCTTAGAGGGACAGCAAGAGGCTACACCTTC. Its translation: CSVEDLRGTARGYTF. The J gene is TRBJ1-2, the V gene TRBV29-1; 7 bases map to TRBD1. The CDR3 sequence is 15 residues long. Germline CDR1 reads SQVTM; CDR2 reads ANQGSEA. V lost 0 bases to trimming and J lost 8 bases; unmatched junction nucleotides: 12.

The V call is TRBV7-6, the J call TRBJ2-2; D possibly corresponds to TRBD1 (5 bases). Looked up from germline, CDR1 is SGHVS and CDR2 is FNYEAQ. Trimming pared 2 bases from V and 0 bases from J, leaving 16 bases between. The length of the CDR3 is 18 residues. The DNA for the CDR3 is TGTGCCAGCAGCTTATTTCGACAGATAGTTACGAACACCGGGGAGCTGTTTTTT. Its protein product is CASSLFRQIVTNTGELFF. The variable domain in full, completed from reference TRBV7-6 and TRBJ2-2, reads GAGVSQSPRYKVTKRGQDVALRCDPISGHVSLYWYRQALGQGPEFLTYFNYEAQQDKSGLPNDRFSAERPEGSISTLTIQRTEQRDSAMYRCASSLFRQIVTNTGELFFGEGSRLTVL.

The chain uses TRBV6-5 and TRBJ1-5, with D possibly TRBD1 on 6 matching bases. Trimming shortened V by 4 bases and J by 4 bases, and 14 bases separated the two germline ends. This CDR3 has 15 residues. Germline V gene data show CDR1 as MNHEY and CDR2 as SVGAGI. The CDR3 here is CASSFSDSPNQPQHF. In DNA form, the CDR3 reads TGTGCCAGCAGTTTCTCGGACAGTCCGAATCAGCCCCAGCATTTT.

This clone was seen only once. This chain joins TRBV6-1 and TRBJ2-7; D gene uncertain. CDR3 length: 12 residues. CDR1 and CDR2 (germline): MNHNS, SASEGT. V shed 3 bases and J shed 2 bases, with 5 bases lying between them. CDR3: CASSDPTYEQYF. The DNA of the CDR3 is TGTGCCAGCAGTGACCCCACCTACGAGCAGTACTTC.

In its sample, this clone was seen a few times. The V and J genes are TRBV5-1 and TRBJ2-5; D is ambiguous. CDR1 and CDR2 from the germline V gene are SGHRS and YFSETQ. V lost 7 bases and J 5 bases, leaving 15 bases between the germline ends. The CDR3 has 13 residues. Written as DNA, the CDR3 is TGCGCCAGCCAACCGACTGGGTCGGAGACCCAGTACTTC. Its translation is CASQPTGSETQYF.

This chain connects TRBV5-8 to TRBJ2-7, with 7 bases matching TRBD2. This CDR3 has 15 amino acids. Germline V gene lookup returns CDR1 SGHTS and CDR2 YDEGEE. The V and J ends lost 0 bases and 3 bases, in that order; junction bases with no gene match: 6. CDR3 region: CASSLASGGFYEQYF. The CDR3 nucleotides are TGTGCCAGCAGCTTGGCCTCGGGGGGTTTCTACGAGCAGTACTTC.